A selection of T cell receptor beta chains follows, all from one sample in a study of T-cell memory formation after mild COVID-19. Via MiXCR, TCRdb re-called the 5' RACE reads, giving one row per CDR3 protein. The table shows under 110,000 distinct CDR3 sequences, with over 15% occurring only once. Sequenced: PBMCs or a T cell subset sorted from them (not recorded which). These receptors were collected from an adult woman who had mild COVID-19 (a few samples of this study predate the infection). Cell type and time point are not known. Each CDR3 is given with its conserved first and last residue. The D gene is left open where the match is weak. For some rows the clone size is stated as once, few or many, or as a class when expanded; others skip it.

clone_size: .; j_call: TRBJ2-5; v_call: TRBV5-5; d_call: .; cdr3_nt: TGTGCCAGCAGCTTGGCCGCCCTCTTAGAGACCCAGTACTTC; cdr3_aa: CASSLAALLETQYF
clone_size: few; j_call: TRBJ2-7; v_call: TRBV27; d_call: .; cdr3_nt: TGTGCCAGCAGTTTATGGACGGGACACGACGAGCAGTACTTC; cdr3_aa: CASSLWTGHDEQYF
clone_size: .; j_call: TRBJ1-2; v_call: TRBV2; d_call: .; cdr3_nt: TGTGCCAGCTCCCCTGGGGGGGGCTATGGCTACACCTTC; cdr3_aa: CASSPGGGYGYTF
clone_size: few; j_call: TRBJ2-7; v_call: TRBV6-5; d_call: .; cdr3_nt: TGTGCCAGCTCCTATAAAATAAACTACGAGCAGTACTTC; cdr3_aa: CASSYKINYEQYF
clone_size: few; j_call: TRBJ1-2; v_call: TRBV6-1; d_call: .; cdr3_nt: TGTGCCAGCAGTGAAGGAGAAGCCTGGAACGACTACACCTTC; cdr3_aa: CASSEGEAWNDYTF
clone_size: few; j_call: TRBJ2-7; v_call: TRBV11-1; d_call: TRBD1; cdr3_nt: TGTGCCAGCAGCCTAACCGGGACAGGCCTCCGCGACGAGCAGTACTTC; cdr3_aa: CASSLTGTGLRDEQYF
clone_size: few; j_call: TRBJ2-1; v_call: TRBV12-3/TRBV12-4; d_call: .; cdr3_nt: TGTGCCACCCGGGGGTGGACGACAGACAATGAGCAGTTCTTC; cdr3_aa: CATRGWTTDNEQFF
clone_size: .; j_call: TRBJ2-3; v_call: TRBV12-3/TRBV12-4; d_call: .; cdr3_nt: TGTGCCAGCAGTCCCCGGGTAGCGGCAAGCACAGATACGCAGTATTTT; cdr3_aa: CASSPRVAASTDTQYF
clone_size: few; j_call: TRBJ2-1; v_call: TRBV20-1; d_call: TRBD2; cdr3_nt: TGCAGTGCTAGAGAGGGGACTAGCGGGAGTGCCATTGCGAATGAGCAGTTCTTC; cdr3_aa: CSAREGTSGSAIANEQFF
clone_size: .; j_call: TRBJ2-3; v_call: TRBV6-5; d_call: .; cdr3_nt: TGTGCCAGCAGTCCAGGGTGGAGAAGCACAGATACGCAGTATTTT; cdr3_aa: CASSPGWRSTDTQYF
clone_size: few; j_call: TRBJ2-7; v_call: TRBV11-3; d_call: .; cdr3_nt: TGTGCCAGCAGCCTGCGGGACATACACTACGAGCAGTACTTC; cdr3_aa: CASSLRDIHYEQYF
clone_size: few; j_call: TRBJ2-1; v_call: TRBV5-1; d_call: TRBD2; cdr3_nt: TGCGCCAGCAGCCCCGGGACTAGCGGGAGGCATGAGCAGTTCTTC; cdr3_aa: CASSPGTSGRHEQFF
clone_size: .; j_call: TRBJ2-7; v_call: TRBV18; d_call: .; cdr3_nt: TGTGCCAGCTCACCAAGGACGGAGTCACGACACGAGCAGTACTTC; cdr3_aa: CASSPRTESRHEQYF
clone_size: few; j_call: TRBJ2-1; v_call: TRBV6-5; d_call: .; cdr3_nt: TGTGCCAGCAGTTACTCGGGGCCCTACGATGAGCAGTTCTTC; cdr3_aa: CASSYSGPYDEQFF
clone_size: .; j_call: TRBJ1-2; v_call: TRBV9; d_call: .; cdr3_nt: TGTGCCAGCACCCGAACCCCAGGGTCGAAATATGGCTACACCTTC; cdr3_aa: CASTRTPGSKYGYTF
clone_size: .; j_call: TRBJ2-7; v_call: TRBV18; d_call: TRBD1; cdr3_nt: TGTGCCAGCTCACCCCCCCGGACAGGGTCAACCTACGAGCAGTACTTC; cdr3_aa: CASSPPRTGSTYEQYF
clone_size: many; j_call: TRBJ2-5; v_call: TRBV11-1; d_call: TRBD2; cdr3_nt: TGTGCCAGCACCCCTGGCGGGAGAGCGGAAGAGACCCAGTACTTC; cdr3_aa: CASTPGGRAEETQYF
clone_size: many; j_call: TRBJ2-7; v_call: TRBV24-1; d_call: .; cdr3_nt: TGTGCCACCAGTGAGTCCGGGAGCTCCTACGAGCAGTACTTC; cdr3_aa: CATSESGSSYEQYF
clone_size: few; j_call: TRBJ2-1; v_call: TRBV15; d_call: TRBD2; cdr3_nt: TGTGCCACCAGTGAACTAGCGGATCGCTTGGGATACAATGAGCAGTTCTTC; cdr3_aa: CATSELADRLGYNEQFF
clone_size: .; j_call: TRBJ2-1; v_call: TRBV4-2; d_call: TRBD2; cdr3_nt: TGTGCCAGCAGGGAACTAGCGACTTCCTACAATGAGCAGTTCTTC; cdr3_aa: CASRELATSYNEQFF
clone_size: few; j_call: TRBJ2-7; v_call: TRBV12-3/TRBV12-4; d_call: TRBD2; cdr3_nt: TGTGCCAGCAGTTTAGGGACTAGCGGACCCCGCGACGAGCAGTACTTC; cdr3_aa: CASSLGTSGPRDEQYF
clone_size: few; j_call: TRBJ2-7; v_call: TRBV4-1; d_call: TRBD2; cdr3_nt: TGCGCCAGCAGCCATACTAGCGGGGGGACCTACGAGCAGTACTTC; cdr3_aa: CASSHTSGGTYEQYF
clone_size: .; j_call: TRBJ2-7; v_call: TRBV7-7; d_call: .; cdr3_nt: TGTGCCAGCAGCACAGGGTCGGGGGAGCAGTACTTC; cdr3_aa: CASSTGSGEQYF
clone_size: few; j_call: TRBJ2-3; v_call: TRBV9; d_call: .; cdr3_nt: TGTGCCAGCAGCGCGGAGGGTACGCAGTATTTT; cdr3_aa: CASSAEGTQYF
clone_size: .; j_call: TRBJ2-1; v_call: TRBV11-2; d_call: .; cdr3_nt: TGTGCCAGCAGCCTCGAGCACGGGGCGAGATTCAATGAGCAGTTCTTC; cdr3_aa: CASSLEHGARFNEQFF
clone_size: few; j_call: TRBJ2-7; v_call: TRBV7-6; d_call: TRBD1; cdr3_nt: TGTGCCAGCAGCTTTGACTTGGGACAGAGGTACGAGCAGTACTTC; cdr3_aa: CASSFDLGQRYEQYF
clone_size: .; j_call: TRBJ2-1; v_call: TRBV7-9; d_call: TRBD2; cdr3_nt: TGTGCCAGCAGCTTGGCTACTAGCGGAAGCTCCTACAATGAGCAGTTCTTC; cdr3_aa: CASSLATSGSSYNEQFF
clone_size: few; j_call: TRBJ1-1; v_call: TRBV4-1; d_call: .; cdr3_nt: TGCGCCAGCAGCCAAGAGAGGGGGTCAGGGTTCTTT; cdr3_aa: CASSQERGSGFF
clone_size: few; j_call: TRBJ2-1; v_call: TRBV29-1; d_call: .; cdr3_nt: TGCAGCGTTGTCCGTAGCGCAGTTGGCTACAATGAGCAGTTCTTC; cdr3_aa: CSVVRSAVGYNEQFF
clone_size: few; j_call: TRBJ2-3; v_call: TRBV3-1; d_call: TRBD2; cdr3_nt: TGTGCCAGCACCCCGGGACTAGCGGGATATACGCAGTATTTT; cdr3_aa: CASTPGLAGYTQYF
clone_size: few; j_call: TRBJ1-2; v_call: TRBV5-1; d_call: TRBD1; cdr3_nt: TGCGCCAGCAGCCCAACGGGACAGGGATTCGGTGGGGACTATGGCTACACCTTC; cdr3_aa: CASSPTGQGFGGDYGYTF
clone_size: .; j_call: TRBJ2-7; v_call: TRBV7-9; d_call: TRBD1; cdr3_nt: TGTGCCAGCAGCTTAGGAGGACAGGAGGCGTCTCCCTACGAGCAGTACTTC; cdr3_aa: CASSLGGQEASPYEQYF
clone_size: few; j_call: TRBJ2-7; v_call: TRBV14; d_call: TRBD2; cdr3_nt: TGTGCCAGCAGCCACGAGGGACTAGCGGAATCCTACGAGCAGTACTTC; cdr3_aa: CASSHEGLAESYEQYF
clone_size: few; j_call: TRBJ2-5; v_call: TRBV2; d_call: .; cdr3_nt: TGTGCCAGCAAGGAGCTCATCCAAGAGACCCAGTACTTC; cdr3_aa: CASKELIQETQYF
clone_size: many; j_call: TRBJ2-1; v_call: TRBV6-4; d_call: TRBD1; cdr3_nt: TGTGCCAGCAGTAGGGACAGGCACAATGAGCAGTTCTTC; cdr3_aa: CASSRDRHNEQFF
clone_size: .; j_call: TRBJ2-7; v_call: TRBV21-1; d_call: .; cdr3_nt: TGTGCCAGCAGCAAAGCCCACGAGCAGTACTTC; cdr3_aa: CASSKAHEQYF
clone_size: few; j_call: TRBJ1-2; v_call: TRBV7-9; d_call: TRBD1; cdr3_nt: TGTGCCAGCAGCGCGGGGACAGGGTCCTATGGCTACACCTTC; cdr3_aa: CASSAGTGSYGYTF
clone_size: .; j_call: TRBJ2-1; v_call: TRBV4-2; d_call: TRBD2; cdr3_nt: TGTGCCAGCAGCCAAGCTCCCGGCGGGGGGGCCGCCGATGAGCAGTTCTTC; cdr3_aa: CASSQAPGGGAADEQFF
clone_size: .; j_call: TRBJ2-7; v_call: TRBV6-2/TRBV6-3; d_call: TRBD2; cdr3_nt: TGTGCCAGCACCTCTGCTCGGACTAGCGTGCGTCCGCCTGGCGAGCAGTACTTC; cdr3_aa: CASTSARTSVRPPGEQYF
clone_size: .; j_call: TRBJ2-1; v_call: TRBV6-4; d_call: TRBD2; cdr3_nt: TGTGCCAGCAGTGACTCGATTGCTAGCGGGAGTAAACAGTTCTTC; cdr3_aa: CASSDSIASGSKQFF
clone_size: few; j_call: TRBJ2-2; v_call: TRBV7-9; d_call: .; cdr3_nt: TGTGCCAGCAGCTTAACAGGGCTTGAAACCGGGGAGCTGTTTTTT; cdr3_aa: CASSLTGLETGELFF
clone_size: few; j_call: TRBJ2-3; v_call: TRBV20-1; d_call: TRBD1; cdr3_nt: TGCAGTGCTAGAGATGGATACAGGGGGCACGGTGATACGCAGTATTTT; cdr3_aa: CSARDGYRGHGDTQYF
clone_size: few; j_call: TRBJ2-1; v_call: TRBV14; d_call: TRBD2; cdr3_nt: TGTGCCAGCAGCCAAGATTGGGCATCGGGGAGCGGGAGACTTAATGAGCAGTTCTTC; cdr3_aa: CASSQDWASGSGRLNEQFF
clone_size: .; j_call: TRBJ2-1; v_call: TRBV4-1; d_call: TRBD2; cdr3_nt: TGCGCCAGCAGCGGCACTAGCGGGGGGGCAGTGAATGAGCAGTTCTTC; cdr3_aa: CASSGTSGGAVNEQFF
clone_size: few; j_call: TRBJ2-1; v_call: TRBV9; d_call: .; cdr3_nt: TGTGCCAGCAGCAAATCCGGGACTGGGCTTTTCTTC; cdr3_aa: CASSKSGTGLFF
clone_size: many; j_call: TRBJ2-2; v_call: TRBV20-1; d_call: TRBD2; cdr3_nt: TGCAGTGCAAAGACTAGCGGGGGGCTCACCGGGGAGCTGTTTTTT; cdr3_aa: CSAKTSGGLTGELFF
clone_size: many; j_call: TRBJ2-1; v_call: TRBV20-1; d_call: TRBD1; cdr3_nt: TGCAGTGCTACGGACAGGGGGGTCAATGAGCAGTTCTTC; cdr3_aa: CSATDRGVNEQFF
clone_size: .; j_call: TRBJ1-1; v_call: TRBV7-9; d_call: .; cdr3_nt: TGTGCCAGCAGCTCCGTGGTAGGGTATACTGAAGCTTTCTTT; cdr3_aa: CASSSVVGYTEAFF
clone_size: .; j_call: TRBJ1-2; v_call: TRBV6-6; d_call: .; cdr3_nt: TGTGCCAGCAGTCCTTGGACGGGGGTCGATGGCTACACCTTC; cdr3_aa: CASSPWTGVDGYTF
clone_size: .; j_call: TRBJ1-1; v_call: TRBV14; d_call: .; cdr3_nt: TGTGCCAGCAGCCAACTCTCTGGCGGTGAAGCTTTCTTT; cdr3_aa: CASSQLSGGEAFF
clone_size: few; j_call: TRBJ2-7; v_call: TRBV29-1; d_call: .; cdr3_nt: TGCAGCGTGGAATATCCCGGGGGCGGCCCCTACGAGCAGTACTTC; cdr3_aa: CSVEYPGGGPYEQYF
clone_size: .; j_call: TRBJ1-1; v_call: TRBV5-1; d_call: .; cdr3_nt: TGCGCCAGCAGACAGGGCGTGAACACTGAAGCTTTCTTT; cdr3_aa: CASRQGVNTEAFF
clone_size: many; j_call: TRBJ2-3; v_call: TRBV12-3/TRBV12-4; d_call: .; cdr3_nt: TGTGCCAGCAGGCAAGCGGGCCGCACAGATACGCAGTATTTT; cdr3_aa: CASRQAGRTDTQYF
clone_size: many; j_call: TRBJ2-7; v_call: TRBV12-3/TRBV12-4; d_call: .; cdr3_nt: TGTGCCAGTAGTCCAGGGTTGTCCTACGAGCAGTACTTC; cdr3_aa: CASSPGLSYEQYF
clone_size: many; j_call: TRBJ2-7; v_call: TRBV7-9; d_call: .; cdr3_nt: TGTGCCAGCAGCTTAGGGGAATCCCCACACGAGCAGTACTTC; cdr3_aa: CASSLGESPHEQYF
clone_size: .; j_call: TRBJ2-1; v_call: TRBV12-3/TRBV12-4; d_call: TRBD2; cdr3_nt: TGTGCCAGCAGTTTATTGGGACTAGCGGGAGAGGGTGAGCAGTTCTTC; cdr3_aa: CASSLLGLAGEGEQFF
clone_size: few; j_call: TRBJ2-1; v_call: TRBV12-3/TRBV12-4; d_call: TRBD2; cdr3_nt: TGTGCCAGCAGTTTAGAGGCCGGGACTAGGGCCTACAATGAGCAGTTCTTC; cdr3_aa: CASSLEAGTRAYNEQFF